This T cell receptor beta chain was recovered during a study of blood T cell repertoires in COVID-19. Study-wide background: The origin of the acute and convalescent COVID-19 samples was the United States, Italy and Spain. Nucleic acid was either cDNA or gDNA, and it came from T cells, B-cell-depleted T cells, or PBMCs.

In the authors' methods: Nucleated cell number was recorded as an estimate derived from reference gene primer amplification. Here immunoSEQ multiplex PCR was the method, and the copy in TCRdb shows in-frame clones only, minus some. D and trimming come from the DNA, and the V and J calls and clone size come from that table. The table includes fewer than 90,000 clones, roughly 86% detected once. The source material was peripheral blood. This TCR was recovered from a man in his 70s with acute or convalescent COVID-19.

The CDR3 nucleotides are TGTGCCACAACTAGCGGGATTAGCACAGATACGCAGTATTTT. This gives the protein CATTSGISTDTQYF. This chain connects TRBV10-3 to TRBJ2-3, with TRBD2 identical over 10 bases. V dropped 10 bases and J dropped 0; count of bases not matched to a gene: 4. CDR3 size: 14 residues. CDR1 ENHRY and CDR2 SYGVKD come from the germline V gene.